These T cell receptor beta chains were read from a single sample in a study of human T cells and chemical hapten exposure. TCRdb redid the calling of the reads with MiXCR, one entry per CDR3 protein. The table lists 120,000 or so distinct CDR3 sequences, over 6.5% of them singletons. Sequencing was done on a sample of whole blood. The receptor source for this set is a human donor in good health. Some clones in this sample may be carry-over from other donors' samples. Each CDR3 is given with its conserved first and last residue. A D gene is named only where the DNA matches it firmly. The size entry is marked missing in some rows and otherwise reads once, few, many or a size class.

cdr3_aa: CSVEGQGVPYEQYF
cdr3_nt: TGCAGCGTTGAAGGACAGGGAGTCCCCTACGAGCAGTACTTC
v_call: TRBV29-1
clone_size: -
d_call: TRBD1
j_call: TRBJ2-7

cdr3_aa: CSAMDPGTGELFF
cdr3_nt: TGCAGTGCTATGGACCCGGGGACCGGGGAGCTGTTTTTT
v_call: TRBV20-1
clone_size: -
d_call: -
j_call: TRBJ2-2

cdr3_aa: CSARQDSNQPQHF
cdr3_nt: TGCAGTGCTAGACAGGACAGCAATCAGCCCCAGCATTTT
v_call: TRBV20-1
clone_size: many
d_call: -
j_call: TRBJ1-5

cdr3_aa: CAIRGTDRGTTDTQYF
cdr3_nt: TGTGCCATCAGAGGAACCGACAGGGGGACGACAGATACGCAGTATTTT
v_call: TRBV10-3
clone_size: -
d_call: TRBD1
j_call: TRBJ2-3

cdr3_aa: CASSGSGGARGYTF
cdr3_nt: TGTGCCAGCAGTGGGTCAGGGGGCGCCCGGGGCTACACCTTC
v_call: TRBV2
clone_size: -
d_call: TRBD1
j_call: TRBJ1-2

cdr3_aa: CASSVEPGGHQPQHF
cdr3_nt: TGCGCCAGCAGCGTAGAACCAGGGGGGCATCAGCCCCAGCATTTT
v_call: TRBV5-1
clone_size: -
d_call: TRBD1
j_call: TRBJ1-5

cdr3_aa: CSARWGLAGIDNEQFF
cdr3_nt: TGCAGTGCTAGATGGGGACTAGCGGGAATCGACAATGAGCAGTTCTTC
v_call: TRBV20-1
clone_size: many
d_call: TRBD2
j_call: TRBJ2-1

cdr3_aa: CASSSPPSAGGLLAKNIQYF
cdr3_nt: TGTGCCAGCAGCTCGCCGCCCTCAGCAGGGGGGCTATTAGCCAAAAACATTCAGTACTTC
v_call: TRBV7-9
clone_size: many
d_call: -
j_call: TRBJ2-4

cdr3_aa: CASRVTARQPQHF
cdr3_nt: TGTGCCAGCAGAGTGACAGCTCGTCAGCCCCAGCATTTT
v_call: TRBV27
clone_size: many
d_call: -
j_call: TRBJ1-5

cdr3_aa: CAIQRELKGDEQFF
cdr3_nt: TGTGCCATACAACGGGAGTTAAAGGGGGATGAGCAGTTCTTC
v_call: TRBV10-3
clone_size: -
d_call: -
j_call: TRBJ2-1

cdr3_aa: CASSDPPALNEQFF
cdr3_nt: TGTGCCAGCAGTGATCCCCCGGCCCTCAATGAGCAGTTCTTC
v_call: TRBV6-4
clone_size: many
d_call: -
j_call: TRBJ2-1

cdr3_aa: CASREAGVYEQYF
cdr3_nt: TGTGCCAGCAGAGAGGCAGGGGTCTACGAGCAGTACTTC
v_call: TRBV7-9
clone_size: many
d_call: -
j_call: TRBJ2-7

cdr3_aa: CSVGQGATNEKLFF
cdr3_nt: TGCAGCGTTGGGCAGGGGGCAACTAATGAAAAACTGTTTTTT
v_call: TRBV29-1
clone_size: many
d_call: TRBD1
j_call: TRBJ1-4

cdr3_aa: CASSVAEAGGKPYEQYF
cdr3_nt: TGTGCCAGCAGCGTAGCTGAGGCGGGGGGGAAACCCTACGAGCAGTACTTC
v_call: TRBV9
clone_size: many
d_call: TRBD2
j_call: TRBJ2-7

cdr3_aa: CATDPGLAGGGEQYF
cdr3_nt: TGTGCCACCGACCCGGGACTAGCGGGAGGAGGGGAGCAGTACTTC
v_call: TRBV18
clone_size: few
d_call: TRBD2
j_call: TRBJ2-7

cdr3_aa: CASSLSTGTSYEQYF
cdr3_nt: TGTGCCAGCAGCTTGTCGACAGGGACCTCCTACGAGCAGTACTTC
v_call: TRBV5-4
clone_size: few
d_call: TRBD1
j_call: TRBJ2-7

cdr3_aa: CASSLYSSNYGYTF
cdr3_nt: TGTGCCAGCAGCTTGTACTCCAGTAACTATGGCTACACCTTC
v_call: TRBV5-4
clone_size: few
d_call: -
j_call: TRBJ1-2

cdr3_aa: CASSHGQGSYEQYF
cdr3_nt: TGCGCCAGCAGCCACGGACAGGGGTCCTACGAGCAGTACTTC
v_call: TRBV4-3
clone_size: -
d_call: TRBD1
j_call: TRBJ2-7

cdr3_aa: CASSSPTESGNTIYF
cdr3_nt: TGTGCCAGCAGTTCCCCGACAGAATCTGGAAACACCATATATTTT
v_call: TRBV7-9
clone_size: many
d_call: -
j_call: TRBJ1-3

cdr3_aa: CSAPGGAHRALHF
cdr3_nt: TGCAGTGCTCCCGGGGGGGCCCATCGCGCGCTCCACTTT
v_call: TRBV20-1
clone_size: many
d_call: -
j_call: TRBJ1-6

cdr3_aa: CSVEDTDAGYTF
cdr3_nt: TGCAGCGTTGAAGATACGGACGCCGGCTACACCTTC
v_call: TRBV29-1
clone_size: many
d_call: -
j_call: TRBJ1-2

cdr3_aa: CATSDGQGMLLTDTQYF
cdr3_nt: TGTGCCACCAGTGACGGACAGGGCATGCTACTCACAGATACGCAGTATTTT
v_call: TRBV24-1
clone_size: -
d_call: TRBD1
j_call: TRBJ2-3

cdr3_aa: CAISRGLLTDTQYF
cdr3_nt: TGTGCCATCAGTAGGGGACTACTCACAGATACGCAGTATTTT
v_call: TRBV10-3
clone_size: -
d_call: TRBD2
j_call: TRBJ2-3

cdr3_aa: CSARSTGFRNIQYF
cdr3_nt: TGCAGTGCTAGATCCACAGGGTTCAGGAACATTCAGTACTTC
v_call: TRBV20-1
clone_size: -
d_call: -
j_call: TRBJ2-4

cdr3_aa: CASSLVGQGETEAFF
cdr3_nt: TGTGCCAGCAGCTTAGTAGGACAGGGCGAAACTGAAGCTTTCTTT
v_call: TRBV11-1
clone_size: few
d_call: TRBD1
j_call: TRBJ1-1

cdr3_aa: CAISADRTYTGELFF
cdr3_nt: TGTGCCATCAGTGCGGACAGGACTTACACCGGGGAGCTGTTTTTT
v_call: TRBV10-3
clone_size: few
d_call: TRBD1
j_call: TRBJ2-2

cdr3_aa: CASSPDHYNEQFF
cdr3_nt: TGTGCCAGCAGTCCCGACCACTACAATGAGCAGTTCTTC
v_call: TRBV6-2/TRBV6-3
clone_size: few
d_call: -
j_call: TRBJ2-1

cdr3_aa: CASSPSRTLLDTQYF
cdr3_nt: TGTGCCAGTAGCCCTAGCAGAACTTTATTAGATACGCAGTATTTT
v_call: TRBV19
clone_size: few
d_call: -
j_call: TRBJ2-3

cdr3_aa: CASSLRGQEQFF
cdr3_nt: TGCGCCAGCAGCCTCCGGGGCCAGGAGCAGTTCTTC
v_call: TRBV5-1
clone_size: few
d_call: -
j_call: TRBJ2-1

cdr3_aa: CASTMDGRRSGNTIYF
cdr3_nt: TGTGCCAGCACCATGGACGGCCGGAGGAGTGGAAACACCATATATTTT
v_call: TRBV12-3/TRBV12-4
clone_size: few
d_call: -
j_call: TRBJ1-3

cdr3_aa: CSARPGDTSYEQYF
cdr3_nt: TGCAGTGCTAGACCTGGGGACACGTCCTACGAGCAGTACTTC
v_call: TRBV20-1
clone_size: few
d_call: -
j_call: TRBJ2-7

cdr3_aa: CSVDRAGSDEQYF
cdr3_nt: TGCAGCGTTGACCGCGCGGGTTCCGACGAGCAGTACTTC
v_call: TRBV29-1
clone_size: -
d_call: -
j_call: TRBJ2-7

cdr3_aa: CASSKQGAPGYEQYF
cdr3_nt: TGTGCCAGTAGTAAACAGGGGGCGCCGGGTTACGAGCAGTACTTC
v_call: TRBV19
clone_size: -
d_call: TRBD1
j_call: TRBJ2-7

cdr3_aa: CASHSGSIPRDEQFF
cdr3_nt: TGTGCCAGCCATTCCGGGTCGATTCCTAGGGATGAGCAGTTCTTC
v_call: TRBV27
clone_size: -
d_call: -
j_call: TRBJ2-1

cdr3_aa: CSVINWEVSGNTIYF
cdr3_nt: TGCAGTGTCATTAACTGGGAGGTCTCTGGAAACACCATATATTTT
v_call: TRBV20-1
clone_size: many
d_call: -
j_call: TRBJ1-3